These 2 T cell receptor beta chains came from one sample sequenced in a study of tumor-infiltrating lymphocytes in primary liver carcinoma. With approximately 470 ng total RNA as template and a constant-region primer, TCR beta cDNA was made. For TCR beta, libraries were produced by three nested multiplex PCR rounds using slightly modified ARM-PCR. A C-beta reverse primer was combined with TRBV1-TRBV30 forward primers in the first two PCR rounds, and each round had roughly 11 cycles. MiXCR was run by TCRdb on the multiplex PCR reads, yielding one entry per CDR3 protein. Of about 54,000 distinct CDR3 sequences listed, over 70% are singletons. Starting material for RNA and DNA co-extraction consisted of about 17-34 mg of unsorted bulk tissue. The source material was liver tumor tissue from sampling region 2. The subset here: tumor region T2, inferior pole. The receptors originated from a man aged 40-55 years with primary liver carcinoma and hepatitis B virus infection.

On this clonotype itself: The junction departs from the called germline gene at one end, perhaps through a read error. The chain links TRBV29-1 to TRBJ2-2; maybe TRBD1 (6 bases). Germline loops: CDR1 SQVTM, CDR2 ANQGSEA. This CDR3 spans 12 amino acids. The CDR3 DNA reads TGCAGCGTCCGAACAGGGCCCGGGGAGCTGTCTTTT. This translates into CSVRTGPGELSF.

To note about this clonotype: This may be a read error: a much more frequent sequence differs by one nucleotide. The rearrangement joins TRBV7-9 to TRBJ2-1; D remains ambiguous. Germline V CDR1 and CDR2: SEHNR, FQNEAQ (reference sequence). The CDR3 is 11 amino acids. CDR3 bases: TGTGTCAGCAGGCGCGACAATGAGCAGTTCTTC. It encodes CVSRRDNEQFF.